This passage covers 30 T cell receptor beta chains from one sample sequenced in a study of blood T cell repertoires in COVID-19. Method: immunoSEQ multiplex PCR; TCRdb's copy keeps in-frame clones and lacks some. The table shows some 54,000 clones, with around 86% occurring only once. Material for sequencing was peripheral blood. The receptors derive from an older man with active COVID-19.

The CDR3, as DNA: TGTGCCAGCATCCGGGACAGGCTGGGGTACGAGCAGTACTTC. Translating gives CASIRDRLGYEQYF. V is TRBV2 and J is TRBJ2-7, with 8 bases identical to TRBD1. Unmatched junction bases numbered 9, after V lost 7 bases and J lost 4 bases. CDR1 is SNHLY and CDR2 is FYNNEI in the germline V gene. The CDR3 loop spans 14 amino acids. The full variable domain, with the rest looked up from reference TRBV2 and TRBJ2-7, is EPEVTQTPSHQVTQMGQEVILRCVPISNHLYFYWYRQILGQKVEFLVSFYNNEISEKSEIFDDQFSVERPDGSNFTLKIRSTKLEDSAMYFCASIRDRLGYEQYFGPGTRLTVT.

This rearrangement joins TRBV5-1 to TRBJ2-2, with D possibly matching TRBD2 (5 bases). Deletions cut 1 base from V and 3 bases from J, with 10 bases between. Germline CDR1 is SGHRS and CDR2 is YFSETQ. There are 15 residues in the CDR3. In nucleotides, the CDR3 is TGCGCCAGCAGCTTGCGGGGTGCCGACACCGGGGAGCTGTTTTTT. Protein: CASSLRGADTGELFF.

For the CDR3, the DNA is TGTGCCAGCCGAGGGAGCGATGAAAAACTGTTTTTT. Translated, it gives CASRGSDEKLFF. J is TRBJ1-4 and V is TRBV6-5; D unclear. CDR1 and CDR2 from the germline V gene are MNHEY and SVGAGI. The length of the CDR3 is 12 residues. V dropped 8 bases and J dropped 6 bases, with 10 bases sitting between them.

V usage is TRBV7-6 and J usage is TRBJ1-2; 10 nucleotides align to TRBD1. CDR3 size: 17 residues. The V and J ends lost 2 bases and 8 bases, in that order; junction bases with no gene match: 14. CDR1 is SGHVS, CDR2 FNYEAQ, per germline. CDR3 residues: CASSLHQTTGGAGGYTF. The CDR3 nucleotides are TGTGCCAGCAGCTTACACCAGACGACAGGGGGCGCCGGGGGCTACACCTTC.

This sequence joins TRBV19 and TRBJ1-5; D gene ambiguous. V was trimmed by 5 bases and J by 6 bases, leaving 20 bases between them. The CDR3 consists of 16 residues. CDR1 and CDR2 from the germline V gene are LNHDA and SQIVND (reference sequence). DNA for the CDR3: TGTGCCAGTAGTGCCTCGGGTCTCTCCTCGGGTCAGCCCCAGCATTTT. Its protein is CASSASGLSSGQPQHF.

J is TRBJ1-6 and V is TRBV11-2, with D possibly matching TRBD1 (5 bases). Germline CDR1 SGHAT, CDR2 FQNNGV. Trimming stripped 5 bases from V and 0 bases from J, with 11 bases between. There are 16 residues in the CDR3. CDR3 protein: CASSPRGSSYNSPLHF. DNA of the CDR3: TGTGCCAGCAGCCCCCGGGGGAGCTCCTATAATTCACCCCTCCACTTT.

This sequence joins TRBV4-3 and TRBJ1-6, with 7 positions matching TRBD1. The V and J ends lost 4 bases and 8 bases, in that order; junction bases with no gene match: 8. CDR3 length: 15 amino acids. The germline V gene encodes CDR1 LGHNA and CDR2 YSLEER. CDR3 coding DNA: TGCGCCAGCAGCCCGTGGACAGGTTCTTATTCACCCCTCCACTTT. It yields the protein CASSPWTGSYSPLHF.

The chain joins TRBV6-2 or TRBV6-3 to TRBJ2-7; TRBD2 agrees at 15 bases. The CDR3 is 17 amino acids. The junction had 5 bases not matched to a gene; V was cut back by 5 bases and J by 0 bases. Germline-derived CDR1 and CDR2 are MNHEY and SVGEGT. CDR3 nucleotides: TGTGCCAGCAGTCTGGGACTAGCGGGGGGTCTCTCCTACGAGCAGTACTTC. Translation gives CASSLGLAGGLSYEQYF.

In its sample, this clone was seen once. The chain links TRBV18 to TRBJ1-2, with D perhaps matching TRBD1 (5 bases). Germline CDR1 and CDR2: KGHSH and LQKENI. The germline V and J ends were trimmed by 4 bases and 1 base, with 19 bases remaining between them. This CDR3 comprises 17 residues. CDR3 sequence reads: CASSQRQTGDINYGYTF. The CDR3 DNA reads TGTGCCAGCTCACAAAGACAGACGGGAGACATTAACTATGGCTACACCTTC.

This clone is a singleton in its sample. The chain is built from TRBV30 and TRBJ2-5; possible D gene TRBD2, 6 bases. V lost 3 bases, J lost 1 base, and 9 bases lay in between. The germline V gene encodes CDR1 GTSNPN and CDR2 SVGIG (reference sequence). The CDR3 contains 13 residues. CDR3: CAWSRGSQETQYF. The CDR3 DNA sequence: TGTGCCTGGAGCCGGGGGTCCCAAGAGACCCAGTACTTC.

The V call is TRBV19, the J call TRBJ1-1; TRBD1 might be the D (5 bases). The CDR3 is 14 amino acids. Trimming stripped 7 bases from V and 2 bases from J, with 14 bases between. Germline V gene data show CDR1 as LNHDA and CDR2 as SQIVND (reference sequence). Written as DNA, the CDR3 is TGTGCCAGTAATCCGACAGCGCTTAACACTGAAGCTTTCTTT. It encodes CASNPTALNTEAFF.

This chain uses TRBV19 with TRBJ2-3, with TRBD1 identical over 9 bases. CDR3 length: 15 amino acids. J was trimmed by 3 bases and V by 8 bases; bases with no gene match: 9. Germline assignment: CDR1 LNHDA and CDR2 SQIVND (reference sequence). CDR3 DNA: TGTGCCAGTCAGGACAGGGGTTATTCAACAGATACGCAGTATTTT. Amino acid sequence: CASQDRGYSTDTQYF. The full variable domain, completed using reference TRBV19 and TRBJ2-3, is DGGITQSPKYLFRKEGQNVTLSCEQNLNHDAMYWYRQDPGQGLRLIYYSQIVNDFQKGDIAEGYSVSREKKESFPLTVTSAQKNPTAFYLCASQDRGYSTDTQYFGPGTRLTVL.

The chain joins TRBV4-1 to TRBJ2-3; D is unclear. Between the trimmed V and J ends, which lost 4 bases and 2 bases, there was a span of 13 bases. The germline gives CDR1 MGHRA, CDR2 YSYEKL. CDR3 size: 15 residues. CDR3 coding DNA: TGCGCCAGCAGCCCCTCGCCCGGTAACACAGATACGCAGTATTTT. It is translated as CASSPSPGNTDTQYF.

The sample holds one count of this clone. CDR3 in DNA: TGTGCCAGCAGTTATCGTCCGGGCACCGGGGAGCTGTTTTTT. This translates into CASSYRPGTGELFF. The chain recombines TRBV6-6 with TRBJ2-2; D is uncertain. Germline V gene data show CDR1 as MNHNY and CDR2 as SVGAGI (reference sequence). This CDR3 comprises 14 residues. Deletions cut 3 bases from V and 4 bases from J, with 9 bases between.

This clone occurred once. The chain has TRBV9 and TRBJ2-2; 8 bases agree with TRBD2. This CDR3 has 16 residues. Germline CDR1 reads SGDLS; CDR2 reads YYNGEE. V lost 0 bases and J lost 6; bases outside the gene matches: 7. The CDR3 sequence: CASSVDPGGAAGELFF. DNA of the CDR3: TGTGCCAGCAGCGTAGATCCCGGGGGGGCGGCCGGGGAGCTGTTTTTT.

This chain uses TRBV28 with TRBJ2-5, with unresolved D. The end of the DNA is better explained by TRBJ2-7, so the J call may be wrong. CDR1 MDHEN and CDR2 SYDVKM come from the germline V gene. The CDR3 covers 13 residues. The CDR3 nucleotides read TGTGCCAGCAGTTTCCTTCCCCCCTACGAGCAGTACTTC. Translation: CASSFLPPYEQYF.

This chain links TRBV9 with TRBJ2-2; weak D call: TRBD2 (5 bases). The V end was cut by 0 bases, the J end by 4 bases, with 10 bases between. CDR1 is SGDLS and CDR2 is YYNGEE in the germline V gene. This CDR3 contains 15 residues. The CDR3 DNA reads as TGTGCCAGCAGCGTAGCGGGGTGGGGCACCGGGGAGCTGTTTTTT. Translating it yields CASSVAGWGTGELFF.

The chain employs TRBV5-1 and TRBJ2-1; TRBD1 aligns across 7 bases. The length of the CDR3 is 17 residues. Germline V gene data show CDR1 as SGHRS and CDR2 as YFSETQ. The junction had 22 bases not matched to a gene; V was cut back by 9 bases and J by 7 bases. CDR3 sequence (DNA): TGCGCCAACCCAACACAGGATACAGGGGAAAGGCCTAATGAGCAGTTCTTC. It is translated as CANPTQDTGERPNEQFF. Supplemented by reference TRBV5-1 and TRBJ2-1, the full variable domain reads KAGVTQTPRYLIKTRGQQVTLSCSPISGHRSVSWYQQTPGQGLQFLFEYFSETQRNKGNFPGRFSGRQFSNSRSEMNVSTLELGDSALYLCANPTQDTGERPNEQFFGPGTRLTVL.

This rearrangement joins TRBV4-3 to TRBJ2-5, with D perhaps TRBD1 (5 bases). The CDR3 has 16 residues. V was clipped by 5 bases and J by 4 bases, with 20 bases between them. CDR1 and CDR2 from the germline V gene are LGHNA and YSLEER. The CDR3 bases are TGCGCCAGCAGCAATGGGGCAGGGTATGAAGGAGAGACCCAGTACTTC. It encodes CASSNGAGYEGETQYF.

This chain links TRBV4-3 with TRBJ2-1; maybe TRBD1 (5 bases). Per germline, CDR1 LGHNA and CDR2 YSLEER. This CDR3 contains 13 residues. The ends were cut back, 1 base at V and 10 bases at J, with 11 bases in the middle. CDR3 protein: CASSQGWGREQFF. DNA of the CDR3: TGCGCCAGCAGCCAAGGGTGGGGCCGGGAGCAGTTCTTC.

The chain carries TRBV3-1 (or the pseudogene TRBV3-2) and TRBJ1-2; no firm D call. CDR1 is LGHDT, CDR2 YNNKEL, per germline (reference sequence). V lost 0 bases, J lost 6 bases, and 8 bases lay in between. This CDR3 has 13 residues. Written as DNA, the CDR3 is TGTGCCAGCAGCCAAGAGACAAGGCATGGCTACACCTTC. Its protein is CASSQETRHGYTF.

The chain joins TRBV2 to TRBJ2-7, with unresolved D. Trimming removed 5 bases at V and 0 bases at J, with 8 bases between. In germline, CDR1 is SNHLY, CDR2 FYNNEI. There are 13 residues in the CDR3. In DNA, the CDR3 is TGTGCCAGCAGTAGAGAGAGCTCCTACGAGCAGTACTTC. Protein product: CASSRESSYEQYF.

The chain has TRBV5-4 and TRBJ2-1; TRBD2 is a possible D gene (5 bases). V was shortened by 2 bases and J by 3 bases, with 12 bases between the two germline ends. Germline V gives CDR1 SGHNT, CDR2 YYREEE (reference sequence). CDR3 size: 15 residues. CDR3: CASSFRLADYNEQFF. The CDR3 coding sequence is TGTGCCAGCAGCTTTAGGCTAGCTGACTACAATGAGCAGTTCTTC.

V is TRBV4-3 and J is TRBJ1-1; D call uncertain. With 2 bases removed from V and 0 bases from J, the gap between germline ends came to 10 bases. The CDR3 covers 15 residues. Germline-derived CDR1 and CDR2 are LGHNA and YSLEER. CDR3 nucleotide sequence: TGCGCCAGCAGCCAAACACCGGGTATGAACACTGAAGCTTTCTTT. As protein: CASSQTPGMNTEAFF.

This chain connects TRBV6-6 to TRBJ1-2; the D gene is possibly TRBD1 (6 bases). V lost 5 bases to trimming and J lost 8 bases, with 18 bases between them. The CDR3 sequence is 14 residues long. CDR1 is MNHNY, CDR2 SVGAGI, per germline (reference sequence). CDR3 sequence (DNA): TGTGCCAGCAGTACCGCCGGGGGGGCTGGGGGCTACACCTTC. This codes for CASSTAGGAGGYTF.

The chain uses TRBV6-1 and TRBJ2-7; maybe TRBD1 (6 bases). Trimming took off 3 bases at V and 7 bases at J, with 13 bases between the two ends. Germline loops: CDR1 MNHNS, CDR2 SASEGT. CDR3 length equals 13 residues. CDR3 protein: CASSDRDNREQYF. CDR3 DNA sequence: TGTGCCAGCAGTGACAGGGACAACCGGGAGCAGTACTTC.

The rearrangement links TRBV18 to TRBJ2-2; D remains unclear. Germline V lookup: CDR1 KGHSH, CDR2 LQKENI. The CDR3 is 13 amino acids. The V end was cut by 5 bases, the J end by 2 bases, with 6 bases between. CDR3 in DNA: TGTGCCAGCTCAAATCAAAACACCGGGGAGCTGTTTTTT. It translates to CASSNQNTGELFF.

The V call is TRBV11-2, the J call TRBJ2-7; D remains unclear. The germline CDR1 and CDR2 sequences are SGHAT and FQNNGV. The CDR3 totals 15 residues. Deletions cut 1 base from V and 2 bases from J, with 12 bases between. CDR3 sequence (DNA): TGTGCCAGCAGCTTAGGGCTCGCAATCGCCTACGAGCAGTACTTC. It is translated as CASSLGLAIAYEQYF.

The genes are TRBV7-2 and TRBJ2-1; a possible D gene is TRBD2 (6 bases). Germline V gene lookup returns CDR1 SGHTA and CDR2 FQGNSA. V was shortened by 4 bases and J by 5 bases, with 12 bases between the two germline ends. The CDR3 sequence is 14 residues long. The CDR3 nucleotides read TGTGCCAGCAGCTCCAGTACTAGCCACAATGAGCAGTTCTTC. Translating it yields CASSSSTSHNEQFF.

This sequence joins TRBV5-4 and TRBJ2-3; D is unclear. The CDR3 contains 13 residues. Germline V lookup: CDR1 SGHNT, CDR2 YYREEE (reference sequence). V was shortened by 3 bases and J by 6 bases, with 11 bases between the two germline ends. The CDR3 bases are TGTGCCAGCAGCTCCCGGTCGGTCGATACGCAGTATTTT. This codes for CASSSRSVDTQYF. The variable domain in full, completed from reference TRBV5-4 and TRBJ2-3, reads ETGVTQSPTHLIKTRGQQVTLRCSSQSGHNTVSWYQQALGQGPQFIFQYYREEENGRGNFPPRFSGLQFPNYSSELNVNALELDDSALYLCASSSRSVDTQYFGPGTRLTVL.